A single sample gave rise to the 17 T cell receptor beta chains below, sequenced in a study of blood T cells in healthy people across ages. Together with a sample-barcoded 5' primer, a J-beta primer mix was included in a second PCR lasting about 7 to 12 cycles. Using its own MiXCR run on the 5' RACE reads, TCRdb lists one record per CDR3 protein. The sample consists of about 930,000 distinct CDR3 sequences, about 27% of them appearing once. These data were also reused for a study on T cells of mothers and their children.

The specimen sequenced was blood. Receptor source: a woman aged 40 to 50 in good health.

The chain recombines TRBV20-1 with TRBJ2-3, with 8 bases that match TRBD1. This CDR3 has 13 residues. J gave up 2 bases and V 6 bases, and 4 bases lay outside the gene matches. Germline V lookup: CDR1 DFQATT, CDR2 SNEGSKA (reference sequence). In nucleotides, the CDR3 is TGCAGTGCAGGGACAGGCAACACAGATACGCAGTATTTT. Its protein is CSAGTGNTDTQYF.

In its sample, this clonotype was seen a few times. J is TRBJ1-2 and V is TRBV3-1, with 8 bases matching TRBD1. Germline CDR1 is LGHDT and CDR2 is YNNKEL (reference sequence). J lost 8 bases, V lost 3 bases, and 5 bases had no gene match. The CDR3 is made up of 13 amino acids. CDR3 nucleotides: TGTGCCAGCAGCCAGGTTGGACAGGGAGGCTACACCTTC. This translates into CASSQVGQGGYTF.

This clonotype has just one count. It may be a read error: a sequence one base away is much more abundant. DNA for the CDR3: TGTGCCAGCAGGCCCGCGTGGGACGAGCGGTTCTTC. Translated, it gives CASRPAWDERFF. The chain recombines TRBV6-6 with TRBJ2-1; D is tentatively TRBD1 or TRBD2 (5 bases each). The CDR3 covers 12 residues. Per germline, CDR1 MNHNY and CDR2 SVGAGI (reference sequence).

This chain uses TRBV7-3 with TRBJ2-7; D may be TRBD2 (7 bases). The CDR3 runs to 13 residues. Germline loops: CDR1 SGHTA, CDR2 FQGTGA. V was clipped by 4 bases and J by 7 bases, with 14 bases between them. For the CDR3, the DNA is TGTGCCAGCAGCTCCCAAGGGGGGGAGGAGCAGTACTTC. Translation: CASSSQGGEEQYF.

In its sample, this clonotype was seen a few times. The rearrangement joins TRBV20-1 to TRBJ2-3, with D possibly matching TRBD2 (6 bases). Germline assignment: CDR1 DFQATT and CDR2 SNEGSKA (reference sequence). The V end lost 3 bases, the J end lost 2 bases, and 15 bases lay between the germline ends. The CDR3 sequence is 15 residues long. The DNA for the CDR3 is TGCAGTGCTAGGGTGCGGGGTTTGCCCACAGATACGCAGTATTTT. Amino acids: CSARVRGLPTDTQYF.

For this clonotype: At one end the junction does not follow the germline gene, possibly because of a read error. This chain joins TRBV29-1 and TRBJ1-1; perhaps TRBD1 as D (6 bases). The germline gives CDR1 SQVTM, CDR2 ANQGSEA. This CDR3 contains 15 residues. The CDR3 region is CSVERQGRWNTEAFF. CDR3 in DNA: TGCAGCGTTGAGCGGCAGGGGAGGTGGAACACTGAGGCTTTCTTT. Together with reference TRBV29-1 and TRBJ1-1, the CDR3 gives the full variable domain: SAVISQKPSRDICQRGTSLTIQCQVDSQVTMMFWYRQQPGQSLTLIATANQGSEATYESGFVIDKFPISRPNLTFSTLTVSNMSPEDSSIYLCSVERQGRWNTEAFFGQGTRLTVV.

This clonotype came up many times. The chain has TRBV20-1 and TRBJ2-7; D may match TRBD1 or TRBD2 (5 bases each). V was shortened by 1 base and J by 3 bases, with 7 bases between the two germline ends. Germline V CDR1 and CDR2: DFQATT, SNEGSKA (reference sequence). This CDR3 spans 12 amino acids. DNA for the CDR3: TGCAGTGCTAGAGGGGGGATCTACGAGCAGTACTTC. Translation: CSARGGIYEQYF.

The rearrangement joins TRBV12-3 or TRBV12-4 to TRBJ2-7, with TRBD2 matching 10 bases. The CDR3 extends over 14 amino acids. The V and J ends lost 7 bases and 5 bases, in that order; junction bases with no gene match: 8. CDR3 amino acids: CASTSSGGANEQYF. In nucleotides, the CDR3 is TGTGCCAGCACCTCGAGCGGGGGGGCCAACGAGCAGTACTTC.

V is TRBV5-1 and J is TRBJ1-2; 7 nucleotides match TRBD1. The CDR3 loop spans 14 amino acids. Germline loops: CDR1 SGHRS, CDR2 YFSETQ. With V trimmed by 3 bases and J by 7 bases, 9 bases remained unmatched. This chain's CDR3 is CASSSNRGSGGYTF. The DNA for the CDR3 is TGCGCCAGCAGCTCGAACAGGGGATCTGGTGGCTACACCTTC.

The CDR3 protein is CASSFFPGRRNTEAFF. CDR3 sequence (DNA): TGCGCCAGCAGCTTTTTCCCCGGACGGAGAAACACTGAAGCTTTCTTT. The rearrangement uses TRBV5-1 and TRBJ1-1; no definite D call. V gave up 2 bases and J gave up 2 bases, with 16 bases separating them. The CDR3 contains 16 residues. CDR1 is SGHRS, CDR2 YFSETQ, per germline.

V and J are TRBV4-3 and TRBJ2-7; D not resolved. The germline gives CDR1 LGHNA, CDR2 YSLEER. CDR3 length equals 13 residues. Trimming shortened V by 0 bases and J by 7 bases, and 10 bases separated the two germline ends. CDR3 nucleotide sequence: TGCGCCAGCAGCCAAGATCCAATGGGGGAGCAGTACTTC. It specifies CASSQDPMGEQYF.

For this clonotype: One end of the junction varies from germline; a read error may be responsible. CDR3 coding DNA: TGCAGTGCCCAGACGCTCGAAAAACGGTTTTTT. Translation gives CSAQTLEKRFF. V gene TRBV20-1 combines with J gene TRBJ1-4, with unresolved D. Germline V gene data show CDR1 as DFQATT and CDR2 as SNEGSKA (reference sequence). The CDR3 totals 11 residues.

Written as DNA, the CDR3 is TGTGCCAGCAGATGGTATGTGAACACTGAAGCTTTCTTT. Translation gives CASRWYVNTEAFF. The rearrangement joins TRBV6-6 to TRBJ1-1; D call uncertain. Germline CDR1 is MNHNY and CDR2 is SVGAGI (reference sequence). The CDR3 is 13 amino acids. V was cut by 6 bases and J by 0 bases, with 8 bases left in between.

For this clonotype: This may stem from a read error, because a much larger clone lies one nucleotide away. The chain uses TRBV4-2 and TRBJ2-1; TRBD2 aligns across 11 bases. The CDR3 runs 17 residues. CDR1 is LGHNA and CDR2 is YNFKEQ in the germline V gene. The CDR3 bases are TGTGCCAGCAGCCAAGACCCTAGCGGGGGGTCCGGCAATGAGCGGTTCTTC. Translation: CASSQDPSGGSGNERFF.

This clonotype was recorded at least ten times. The genes are TRBV18 and TRBJ2-7; D is undetermined. Trimming left V 8 bases short and J 0 bases short, with 11 bases between. The CDR3 contains 13 residues. Germline V CDR1 and CDR2: KGHSH, LQKENI. CDR3: CASSPPDSYEQYF. The CDR3 bases are TGTGCCAGCAGCCCCCCGGACTCCTACGAGCAGTACTTC.

J is TRBJ1-3 and V is TRBV12-3 or TRBV12-4; D not certain. This CDR3 is built from 13 residues. Trimming stripped 4 bases from V and 9 bases from J, with 13 bases between. DNA of the CDR3: TGTGCCAGCAGTTCCCGGGCGAGCGCCACCATATATTTT. Translated: CASSSRASATIYF.

This clonotype was seen a handful of times. The rearrangement uses TRBV3-1 and TRBJ1-6, with 7 bases aligning to TRBD1. V shed 2 bases and J 7 bases; nucleotides not matched to a gene: 8. Germline V gives CDR1 LGHDT, CDR2 YNNKEL (reference sequence). There are 16 residues in the CDR3. The CDR3 DNA follows: TGTGCCAGCAGCCAATTCGATTCGACAGGGAATTCACCCCTCCACTTT. Residues: CASSQFDSTGNSPLHF.